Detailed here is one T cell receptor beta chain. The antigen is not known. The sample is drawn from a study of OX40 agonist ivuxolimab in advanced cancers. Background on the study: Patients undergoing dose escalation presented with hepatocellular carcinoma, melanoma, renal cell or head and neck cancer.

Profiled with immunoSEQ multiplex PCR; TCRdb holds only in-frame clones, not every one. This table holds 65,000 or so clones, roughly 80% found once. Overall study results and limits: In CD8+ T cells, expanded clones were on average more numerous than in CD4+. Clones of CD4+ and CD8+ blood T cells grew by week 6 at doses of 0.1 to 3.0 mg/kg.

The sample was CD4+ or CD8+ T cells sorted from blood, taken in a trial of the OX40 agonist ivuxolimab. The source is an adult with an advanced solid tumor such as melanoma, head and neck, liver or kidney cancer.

CDR3 protein: CASSARSYNEKLFF. In DNA form, the CDR3 reads TGTGCCAGTAGTGCACGAAGTTATAATGAAAAACTGTTTTTT. V is TRBV19 and J is TRBJ1-4, with unresolved D. V gave up 5 bases and J gave up 4 bases, with 11 bases separating them. The V gene's germline CDR1 is LNHDA and CDR2 SQIVND (reference sequence). The CDR3 covers 14 residues. Looking up the rest from reference TRBV19 and TRBJ1-4 gives the full variable domain: DGGITQSPKYLFRKEGQNVTLSCEQNLNHDAMYWYRQDPGQGLRLIYYSQIVNDFQKGDIAEGYSVSREKKESFPLTVTSAQKNPTAFYLCASSARSYNEKLFFGSGTQLSVL.